Listed below are T cell receptor beta chains from one sample, sequenced in a study of cytomegalovirus exposure and HLA in healthy donors. Sequencing used immunoSEQ multiplex PCR; TCRdb keeps in-frame clones, though not all of them. The sample yields 100,000 to 150,000 clones, about three quarters seen once. Source material: PBMCs. These receptors all come from a man aged 50 or older in good health and CMV-seronegative. Each CDR3 is given with its conserved first and last residue. A D gene is named only where the DNA matches it firmly. Clone size appears in some rows only: once, few, many, or a class for an expanded clone.

d_call	v_call	clone_size	j_call	cdr3_nt	cdr3_aa
NA	TRBV6-5	NA	TRBJ2-5	TGTGCCAGCAGTTACTCGCGGGGTGAGGAGACCCAGTACTTC	CASSYSRGEETQYF
TRBD1	TRBV25-1	NA	TRBJ1-6	TGTGCCAGTGGGCGGGACAGGGATTCACCCCTCCACTTT	CASGRDRDSPLHF
NA	TRBV5-4	few	TRBJ2-1	TGTGCCAGCAGTAATACAGGGATGGGTGAGCAGTTCTTC	CASSNTGMGEQFF
TRBD1	TRBV10-3	NA	TRBJ2-1	TGTGCCATCAGTAGGGACAGGGGGGGGCATGAGCAGTTCTTC	CAISRDRGGHEQFF
TRBD2	TRBV4-2	NA	TRBJ2-3	TGTGCCAGCAGCCGCAGAGGTCTAGCGGGCACAGATACGCAGTATTTT	CASSRRGLAGTDTQYF
NA	TRBV5-6	NA	TRBJ2-3	TGTGCCAGCAGCTATGGAGTTACTAGCACAGATACGCAGTATTTT	CASSYGVTSTDTQYF
NA	TRBV4-3	NA	TRBJ1-6	TGCGCCAGCAGCCAGGCAGGGAAGCAACCCCTCCACTTT	CASSQAGKQPLHF
NA	TRBV18	few	TRBJ2-5	TGTGCCAGCTCACGTGCGTCCGGGGAGACCCAGTACTTC	CASSRASGETQYF
TRBD2	TRBV7-2	NA	TRBJ2-1	TGTGCCAGCAGCTTAGCTAGCGGGGGGGCTAATGAGCAGTTCTTC	CASSLASGGANEQFF
TRBD2	TRBV7-9	few	TRBJ2-7	TGTGCCAGCAGCCCCGTGGGGACTAGGGGCGAGCAGTACTTC	CASSPVGTRGEQYF
TRBD1	TRBV10-2	NA	TRBJ1-4	TGCGCCAGCAGCGACAGGGAGAGTGAAAAACTGTTTTTT	CASSDRESEKLFF
NA	TRBV6-5	NA	TRBJ2-7	TGTGCCAGCATTTCGACGGGCAGGGTTCCCTACGAGCAGTACTTC	CASISTGRVPYEQYF
TRBD2	TRBV5-4	once	TRBJ2-5	TGTGCCAGCGCTCCCCGGGGGGAGCGGGAGACCCAGTACTTC	CASAPRGERETQYF
NA	TRBV27	NA	TRBJ1-5	TGTGCCAGCAGTTTGTTCCCCATGAGGCCCAGCCGAAATCAGCCCCAGCATTTT	CASSLFPMRPSRNQPQHF
NA	TRBV4-2	NA	TRBJ2-1	TGTGCCAGCAGCCAAGATTCGAGCTCCTACAATGAGCAGTTCTTC	CASSQDSSSYNEQFF
TRBD1	TRBV7-2	NA	TRBJ2-3	TGTGCCAGCAGCCGTCGAACAGGGGCCGCCACAGATACGCAGTATTTT	CASSRRTGAATDTQYF
TRBD1	TRBV28	NA	TRBJ1-2	TGTGCCAGCAGTCTCAGGGGGCTGGACTATGGCTACACCTTC	CASSLRGLDYGYTF
TRBD1	TRBV10-3	NA	TRBJ1-1	TGTGCCATCAGTGGCCGACAGGGCACTGAAGCTTTCTTT	CAISGRQGTEAFF
TRBD2	TRBV19	NA	TRBJ2-1	TGTGCCAGTAGTCCACTTGGGGGGGACAATGAGCAGTTCTTC	CASSPLGGDNEQFF
NA	TRBV21-1	NA	TRBJ2-7	TGTGCCCCGGGACAGGGTTACGAGCAGTACTTC	CAPGQGYEQYF
NA	TRBV23-1	NA	TRBJ2-2	TGCGCCAGCAGTCGAAACGTCAGGGTCTTCGGTTATGGCGGGGAGCTGTTTTTT	CASSRNVRVFGYGGELFF
TRBD2	TRBV5-4	NA	TRBJ2-1	TGTGCCAGCAGCTTCAGCGGGGGGGCCGGTAATGAGCAGTTCTTC	CASSFSGGAGNEQFF